The T cell receptor beta chain described here comes from a study of shared clonotypes between healthy human individuals. CDR3 size: 13 residues. In germline, CDR1 is SEHNR, CDR2 FQNEAQ (reference sequence). With 5 bases clipped from V and 9 bases from J, the junction kept 4 bases outside the gene matches. Measured with immunoSEQ multiplex PCR; TCRdb has only the in-frame clones, and not every one. This table has about 1.4 million clones, around 97% appearing once. This clone was detected once. V and J are TRBV7-9 and TRBJ2-1; 10 nucleotides match TRBD1. Sequencing input: naive CD4+ T cells sorted from blood. The subset is: CD45RA+ positively selected. The sequence derives from a man under 40 in good health. The CDR3: CASSPGTGVEQFF. CDR3 nucleotides: TGTGCCAGCAGCCCCGGGACAGGGGTTGAGCAGTTCTTC. The full variable domain, in which reference TRBV7-9 and TRBJ2-1 provide the parts outside the CDR3, is DTGVSQNPRHKITKRGQNVTFRCDPISEHNRLYWYRQTLGQGPEFLTYFQNEAQLEKSRLLSDRFSAERPKGSFSTLEIQRTEQGDSAMYLCASSPGTGVEQFFGPGTRLTVL.